This passage covers 18 T cell receptor beta chains from one sample sequenced in a study of blood T cells in healthy people across ages (dated by TCRdb to about 2015). Libraries were built with 5' RACE. The reads were generated on an Illumina HiSeq 2500. The second PCR ran for roughly 6 to 11 cycles and used a J-beta primer mix along with a sample-barcoded 5' primer. TCRdb redid the processing of the public reads, applying fastp at Q25 and MiXCR, and retained in-frame beta chains. A single entry per CDR3 protein holds the most common genes and DNA from its merged rows. In this sample the table shows 1 million or so distinct CDR3 sequences, approximately 25% of which occur a single time. The ten largest clones add up to less than 0.85% of the sample. This sample also belongs to another study, concerning T cells of mothers and their children.

The sequenced sample consisted of blood. Receptors were obtained from a girl aged 2 to 10 in good health.

This chain joins TRBV2 and TRBJ2-1; 8 positions match TRBD2. There are 15 residues in the CDR3. Per the germline V gene, CDR1 is SNHLY and CDR2 is FYNNEI. Trimming removed 4 bases from V and 5 bases from J; junction bases left unmatched: 7. The CDR3 protein is CASSAASGSNNEQFF. CDR3 DNA sequence: TGTGCCAGCAGTGCAGCGAGCGGGAGTAACAATGAGCAGTTCTTC. The full variable domain, rest sourced from reference TRBV2 and TRBJ2-1, is EPEVTQTPSHQVTQMGQEVILRCVPISNHLYFYWYRQILGQKVEFLVSFYNNEISEKSEIFDDQFSVERPDGSNFTLKIRSTKLEDSAMYFCASSAASGSNNEQFFGPGTRLTVL.

This clonotype was seen more than once but under ten times. This chain uses TRBV6-5 with TRBJ2-3, with a weak D call TRBD1 (5 bases). With 6 bases removed from V and 8 bases from J, the gap between germline ends came to 12 bases. CDR3 length equals 12 residues. Germline values: CDR1 MNHEY, CDR2 SVGAGI. The CDR3 reads CASSHDRFTQYF. CDR3 in DNA: TGTGCCAGCAGCCACGACAGATTTACGCAGTATTTT.

This rearrangement joins TRBV6-1 to TRBJ2-7; the match to TRBD1 covers 8 bases. The V and J ends lost 6 bases and 3 bases, in that order; junction bases with no gene match: 4. The CDR3 totals 13 residues. Per germline, CDR1 MNHNS and CDR2 SASEGT. The CDR3 coding sequence is TGTGCCAGCAGGGACAGGGCGCACTACGAGCAGTACTTC. Its translation: CASRDRAHYEQYF.

This clonotype was seen just once. This chain uses TRBV11-2 with TRBJ2-7; 8 bases match TRBD1. This CDR3 is 15 amino acids long. The V gene's germline CDR1 is SGHAT and CDR2 FQNNGV. The J segment lost 2 bases and the V segment lost 10 bases, leaving 13 bases of the junction unmatched. CDR3 sequence: CATSTIGQGTYEQYF. For the CDR3, the DNA is TGTGCCACCTCTACAATTGGACAGGGTACCTACGAGCAGTACTTC.

A few counts support this clonotype. The rearrangement joins TRBV29-1 to TRBJ2-1; D is ambiguous. TRBJ2-5 explains the end of the DNA better; the J call may be wrong. CDR1 SQVTM and CDR2 ANQGSEA come from the germline V gene. The CDR3 consists of 11 residues. CDR3 coding DNA: TGCAGCGTTGGAACCGGGCAAACCCAGTACTTC. This encodes CSVGTGQTQYF.

The chain has TRBV24-1 and TRBJ2-5; D remains ambiguous. V lost 1 base and J lost 5, with 7 bases in between. CDR3 length: 13 residues. Looked up from germline, CDR1 is KGHDR and CDR2 is SFDVKD. The chain's CDR3 is CATSDFVQETQYF. CDR3 in DNA: TGTGCCACCAGTGATTTCGTCCAGGAGACCCAGTACTTC.

This chain uses TRBV6-2 or TRBV6-3 with TRBJ2-7, with D maybe TRBD1 (6 bases). The CDR3 is made up of 15 amino acids. The germline CDR1 and CDR2 sequences are MNHEY and SVGEGT. Trimming removed 7 bases from V and 2 bases from J, with 18 bases in between. DNA for the CDR3: TGTGCCAGCATCAACGGACCCGGGACAACCTACGAGCAGTACTTC. It encodes CASINGPGTTYEQYF.

This clonotype was recorded a few times. The rearrangement links TRBV6-5 to TRBJ2-5, with TRBD1 as a possible D gene (6 bases). Trimming cost V 1 base and J 1 base, with 16 bases left between them. CDR3 length: 17 residues. Germline V gene lookup returns CDR1 MNHEY and CDR2 SVGAGI. The CDR3, as DNA: TGTGCCAGCAGTTACTTCTTCAGGGCAGGGGTCCAAGAGACCCAGTACTTC. Encoded protein: CASSYFFRAGVQETQYF.

This clonotype has a handful of counts. The rearrangement links TRBV11-2 to TRBJ2-5; 7 bases match TRBD2. V lost 3 bases, J lost 4 bases, and 14 bases stayed unmatched. The germline V gene encodes CDR1 SGHAT and CDR2 FQNNGV. The CDR3 length is 17 residues. The CDR3 DNA is TGTGCCAGCAGCTTTGAAAGCCTTACTAGCGTAAGAGAGACCCAGTACTTC. Translation: CASSFESLTSVRETQYF.

The V call is TRBV6-1, the J call TRBJ2-7; 10 bases line up with TRBD1. From germline, CDR1 is MNHNS and CDR2 SASEGT. Unmatched junction bases numbered 10, after V lost 6 bases and J lost 2 bases. This CDR3 spans 16 amino acids. As DNA, the CDR3 is TGTGCCAGCAGAGAGGGGTGGGGACAGGGGCCCTACGAGCAGTACTTC. Protein sequence: CASREGWGQGPYEQYF.

J is TRBJ1-5 and V is TRBV10-2, with TRBD1 matching over 7 bases. J was trimmed by 12 bases and V by 2 bases; bases with no gene match: 10. The V gene's germline CDR1 is WSHSY and CDR2 SAAADI. The CDR3 runs 14 residues. CDR3 sequence (DNA): TGCGCCAGCAGTGAGACCGACAGGGTACTCCGCCAGCATTTT. It codes for CASSETDRVLRQHF.

The CDR3 nucleotides read TGCAGCATCGAAGGGCTTACAGATACGCAGTATTTT. Protein product: CSIEGLTDTQYF. This rearrangement joins TRBV29-1 to TRBJ2-3; D is unclear. V shed 8 bases and J shed 3 bases, with 12 bases lying between them. The germline gives CDR1 SQVTM, CDR2 ANQGSEA. The CDR3 runs to 12 residues.

This sequence joins TRBV20-1 and TRBJ1-1, with D possibly TRBD1 on 6 matching bases. Trimming removed 6 bases at V and 4 bases at J, with 12 bases between. In germline, CDR1 is DFQATT, CDR2 SNEGSKA (reference sequence). The CDR3 has 12 amino acids. CDR3 coding DNA: TGCAGTGCCCCGAGGGGGAGCACTGAAGCTTTCTTT. Its translation is CSAPRGSTEAFF.

V gene TRBV12-3 or TRBV12-4 combines with J gene TRBJ1-2; D gene uncertain. V lost 2 bases to trimming and J lost 4 bases, with 11 bases between them. CDR3 length equals 14 residues. CDR3 region: CASSLLNSGYGYTF. In nucleotides, the CDR3 is TGTGCCAGCAGTTTACTGAACTCGGGCTATGGCTACACCTTC.

This clonotype was seen once. The rearrangement links TRBV5-4 to TRBJ2-7; D remains unclear. The CDR3 has 17 residues. Germline V gene data show CDR1 as SGHNT and CDR2 as YYREEE (reference sequence). Between the trimmed V and J ends, which lost 5 bases and 0 bases, there was a span of 21 bases. In DNA, the CDR3 is TGTGCCAGCAGAAAAGACTCTTCCACAGCCCTCTCCTACGAGCAGTACTTC. It codes for CASRKDSSTALSYEQYF.

The rearrangement joins TRBV7-9 to TRBJ2-1; D perhaps matches TRBD1 (5 bases). CDR3 length: 13 amino acids. Trimming left V 7 bases short and J 8 bases short, with 15 bases between. Germline values: CDR1 SEHNR, CDR2 FQNEAQ (reference sequence). Here the CDR3 reads CASTQSARDEQFF. CDR3 nucleotides: TGTGCCAGCACCCAGTCGGCCAGGGATGAGCAGTTCTTC.

This clonotype occurred a few times. The genes are TRBV29-1 and TRBJ2-2; D possibly matches TRBD1 or TRBD2 (7 bases each). Deletions cut 4 bases from V and 6 bases from J, with 15 bases between. This CDR3 is built from 14 residues. Germline V gene lookup returns CDR1 SQVTM and CDR2 ANQGSEA. CDR3 amino acids: CSVGPTGRAGELFF. In DNA, the CDR3 is TGCAGCGTTGGGCCGACAGGGAGGGCCGGGGAGCTGTTTTTT.

V and J are TRBV5-6 and TRBJ1-1; D not resolved. V lost 3 bases and J lost 0, with 15 bases in between. The CDR3 totals 16 residues. Germline V gene data show CDR1 as SGHDT and CDR2 as YYEEEE. CDR3 amino acids: CASSSIDEGMNTEAFF. The CDR3 DNA is TGTGCCAGCAGCTCGATTGACGAGGGTATGAACACTGAAGCTTTCTTT.